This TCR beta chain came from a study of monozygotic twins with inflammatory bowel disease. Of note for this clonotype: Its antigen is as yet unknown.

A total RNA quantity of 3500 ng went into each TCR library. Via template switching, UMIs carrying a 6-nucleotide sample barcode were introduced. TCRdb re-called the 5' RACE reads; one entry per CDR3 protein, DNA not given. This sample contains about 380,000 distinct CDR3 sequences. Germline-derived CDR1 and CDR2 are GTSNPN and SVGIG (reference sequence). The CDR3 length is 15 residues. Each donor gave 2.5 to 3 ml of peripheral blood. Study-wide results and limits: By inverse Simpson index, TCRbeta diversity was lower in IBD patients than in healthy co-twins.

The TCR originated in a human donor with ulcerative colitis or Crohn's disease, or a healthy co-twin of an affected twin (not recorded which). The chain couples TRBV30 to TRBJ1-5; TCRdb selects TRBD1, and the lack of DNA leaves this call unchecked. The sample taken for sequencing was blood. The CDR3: CAWMNGGASNQPQHF.